Listed here are 30 T cell receptor beta chains from one sample, sequenced in a study of response to subunit inactivated influenza vaccine. TCRdb called the RT-PCR reads again in MiXCR, with one record for every CDR3 protein. Of hundreds of thousands of distinct CDR3 sequences listed, approximately 13% are singletons. Specimen: PBMCs from blood, collected roughly 15 days before vaccination. Receptors originate from a man in his forties or fifties who received an inactivated influenza vaccine.

This clonotype showed up just a few times. The V call is TRBV6-5, the J call TRBJ2-1, with unresolved D. Trimming pared 0 bases from V and 6 bases from J, leaving 6 bases between. The CDR3 contains 13 residues. Germline V CDR1 and CDR2: MNHEY, SVGAGI. The CDR3 DNA follows: TGTGCCAGCAGTTACTCTGGCGCCAATGAGCAGTTCTTC. Translated: CASSYSGANEQFF.

This clonotype was seen only a few times. The chain combines TRBV27 with TRBJ2-3; possibly TRBD1 for D (6 bases). Germline CDR1 MNHEY, CDR2 SMNVEV (reference sequence). CDR3 length: 17 amino acids. Between the trimmed V and J ends, which lost 7 bases and 0 bases, there was a span of 20 bases. The CDR3 sequence is CASNSDRYFPSTDTQYF. Written as DNA, the CDR3 is TGTGCCAGCAACAGCGACAGGTATTTTCCTAGCACAGATACGCAGTATTTT.

This clonotype has at least ten counts. The rearrangement links TRBV12-3 or TRBV12-4 to TRBJ1-2; D not resolved. The CDR3 runs to 13 residues. Trimming left V 2 bases short and J 4 bases short, with 8 bases between. DNA for the CDR3: TGTGCCAGCAGTTTAAGTAAGGGCTATGGCTACACCTTC. It encodes CASSLSKGYGYTF.

This clonotype was recorded a few times. The chain's CDR3 is CASSLKEYGEQFF. The CDR3 nucleotides read TGTGCCAGCAGCTTAAAGGAGTATGGTGAGCAGTTCTTC. The chain uses TRBV7-8 and TRBJ2-1; D gene ambiguous. CDR3 length: 13 residues. CDR1 and CDR2 (germline): SGHVS, FQNEAQ. Between the trimmed V and J ends, which lost 2 bases and 9 bases, there was a span of 11 bases. The full variable domain, rest sourced from reference TRBV7-8 and TRBJ2-1, is GAGVSQSPRYKVAKRGQDVALRCDPISGHVSLFWYQQALGQGPEFLTYFQNEAQLDKSGLPSDRFFAERPEGSVSTLKIQRTQQEDSAVYLCASSLKEYGEQFFGPGTRLTVL.

This clonotype was detected only a few times. The rearrangement links TRBV28 to TRBJ1-4, with a weak D call TRBD1 (5 bases). CDR1 is MDHEN, CDR2 SYDVKM, per germline. The CDR3 has 15 amino acids. V was shortened by 5 bases and J by 7 bases, with 17 bases between the two germline ends. In nucleotides, the CDR3 is TGTGCCAGCAGTCCGGAGACAGAGGGAGGTGAAAAACTGTTTTTT. Its protein product is CASSPETEGGEKLFF.

This clonotype has at least ten counts. This chain uses TRBV29-1 with TRBJ2-1; no definite D call. Trimming removed 4 bases from V and 10 bases from J, with 17 bases in between. This CDR3 has 13 amino acids. Germline V gene sequence: CDR1 SQVTM, CDR2 ANQGSEA. CDR3 in amino acids: CSVVSSPPAEQFF. CDR3 sequence (DNA): TGCAGCGTTGTCTCCAGTCCACCCGCCGAGCAGTTCTTC.

The chain joins TRBV7-9 to TRBJ2-1; TRBD1 might be the D (6 bases). The V gene lost 4 bases and the J gene lost 3 bases, with 13 bases spanning the gap. The CDR3 spans 15 residues. Germline V gene lookup returns CDR1 SEHNR and CDR2 FQNEAQ (reference sequence). CDR3 residues: CASSSDRDLYNEQFF. DNA of the CDR3: TGTGCCAGCAGCTCGGACAGAGATCTCTACAATGAGCAGTTCTTC.

The chain carries TRBV20-1 and TRBJ1-1; 9 bases line up with TRBD1. The CDR3 loop spans 14 amino acids. Germline V gene data show CDR1 as DFQATT and CDR2 as SNEGSKA (reference sequence). V was pared by 6 bases and J by 0 bases, with 5 bases of the junction left unmatched. This CDR3 reads CSASDRGLNTEAFF. CDR3 DNA: TGCAGTGCGTCGGACAGGGGCTTGAACACTGAAGCTTTCTTT.

This clonotype was observed many times. The genes are TRBV20-1 and TRBJ2-1; tentative D call: TRBD1 (5 bases). This CDR3 spans 17 amino acids. CDR1 DFQATT and CDR2 SNEGSKA come from the germline V gene (reference sequence). V lost 0 bases and J lost 0, with 15 bases in between. CDR3 nucleotide sequence: TGCAGTGCTAGAGACCCCAACACAGGTTACTCCTACAATGAGCAGTTCTTC. It encodes CSARDPNTGYSYNEQFF.

This clonotype has just a few counts. The genes are TRBV12-3 or TRBV12-4 and TRBJ1-5; D might be TRBD1 (5 bases). V lost 6 bases and J lost 9, with 15 bases in between. The CDR3 is 13 amino acids. Here the CDR3 reads CASSPGGAGPQHF. CDR3 in DNA: TGTGCCAGCAGCCCCGGGGGAGCGGGGCCCCAGCATTTT.

The chain uses TRBV15 and TRBJ2-1; either TRBD1 or TRBD2 may supply D (5 bases each). This CDR3 contains 15 residues. V lost 6 bases and J 7 bases, leaving 19 bases between the germline ends. Germline CDR1 is LNHNV and CDR2 is YYDKDF (reference sequence). CDR3 DNA: TGTGCCACCAGTGAGGTCAGGGTGGGGGATAATGAGCAGTTCTTC. Translating gives CATSEVRVGDNEQFF.

This clonotype was seen a few times. This chain links TRBV27 with TRBJ2-7; D may match TRBD1 or TRBD2 (6 bases each). CDR1 is MNHEY and CDR2 is SMNVEV in the germline V gene (reference sequence). This CDR3 comprises 14 residues. Trimming shortened V by 5 bases and J by 6 bases, and 17 bases separated the two germline ends. The CDR3 DNA reads TGTGCCAGCAGTCTAGGGGGGAAAGTGGCCGAGCAGTACTTC. Amino acids: CASSLGGKVAEQYF.

The CDR3 here is CASSLVATGGFLGNTGELFF. The CDR3 coding sequence is TGTGCCAGCAGCCTGGTCGCCACAGGGGGTTTTCTCGGGAACACCGGGGAGCTGTTTTTT. The chain joins TRBV5-4 to TRBJ2-2, with 8 positions matching TRBD1. The germline CDR1 and CDR2 sequences are SGHNT and YYREEE (reference sequence). The CDR3 has 20 amino acids. J was trimmed by 1 base and V by 4 bases; bases with no gene match: 18.

This clonotype came up a few times. The V call is TRBV29-1, the J call TRBJ2-7; TRBD1 agrees at 7 bases. CDR1 and CDR2 from the germline V gene are SQVTM and ANQGSEA. The CDR3 runs to 15 residues. V dropped 2 bases and J dropped 3; count of bases not matched to a gene: 10. The CDR3 here is CSVELRWQGDYEQYF. For the CDR3, the DNA is TGCAGCGTTGAACTCCGATGGCAGGGGGACTACGAGCAGTACTTC.

Ten or more counts support this clonotype. The rearrangement joins TRBV2 to TRBJ2-3; D possibly corresponds to TRBD1 (6 bases). Trimming shortened V by 4 bases and J by 1 base, and 12 bases separated the two germline ends. Germline assignment: CDR1 SNHLY and CDR2 FYNNEI. This CDR3 spans 15 amino acids. CDR3 DNA sequence: TGTGCCAGCAGTGCCGGACAGCCCCGCACAGATACGCAGTATTTT. Protein sequence: CASSAGQPRTDTQYF.

The chain recombines TRBV2 with TRBJ2-5; 9 nucleotides align to TRBD1. J lost 9 bases, V lost 6 bases, and 11 bases had no gene match. This CDR3 is 14 amino acids long. Germline CDR1 is SNHLY and CDR2 is FYNNEI. The CDR3 bases are TGTGCCAGCAGGCACAGGGGGCAGGTCGGGGCCCAGTACTTC. This sequence encodes CASRHRGQVGAQYF.

This clonotype was counted many times. The CDR3 is CASSLREQFF. The DNA of the CDR3 is TGTGCCAGCAGTTTGCGTGAGCAGTTCTTC. The genes are TRBV12-3 or TRBV12-4 and TRBJ2-1; D is uncertain. V was shortened by 3 bases and J by 9 bases, with 3 bases between the two germline ends. This CDR3 region has 10 residues.

This clonotype was recorded a few times. This chain connects TRBV7-9 to TRBJ2-1; TRBD2 agrees at 15 bases. The J segment lost 9 bases and the V segment lost 11 bases, leaving 14 bases of the junction unmatched. There are 16 residues in the CDR3. CDR1 and CDR2 from the germline V gene are SEHNR and FQNEAQ (reference sequence). The CDR3 here is CALLGTSGRILGEQFF. The CDR3 nucleotides are TGTGCCTTGTTAGGGACTAGCGGGAGGATCTTGGGTGAGCAGTTCTTC.

This clonotype was seen more than once but under ten times. This sequence joins TRBV6-2 or TRBV6-3 and TRBJ2-5; D remains ambiguous. Deletions cut 1 base from V and 3 bases from J, with 6 bases between. The germline CDR1 and CDR2 sequences are MNHEY and SVGEGT. The CDR3 runs to 13 residues. CDR3 loop: CASSYFLKETQYF. CDR3 sequence (DNA): TGTGCCAGCAGTTACTTCCTAAAAGAGACCCAGTACTTC.

This clonotype has a handful of counts. The chain joins TRBV7-2 to TRBJ2-7, with D hard to call. The germline V and J ends were trimmed by 2 bases and 2 bases, with 13 bases remaining between them. Germline CDR1 SGHTA, CDR2 FQGNSA. This CDR3 spans 15 amino acids. The CDR3 sequence is CASSLLGPVAYEQYF. As DNA, the CDR3 is TGTGCCAGCAGCTTACTCGGACCCGTAGCCTACGAGCAGTACTTC.

This clonotype occurred a few times. V is TRBV7-2 and J is TRBJ2-2; D is perhaps TRBD2 (5 bases). V was pared by 1 base and J by 3 bases, with 12 bases between. The CDR3 extends over 16 amino acids. The germline gives CDR1 SGHTA, CDR2 FQGNSA. As DNA, the CDR3 is TGTGCCAGCAGCTTAGAATCGGGCGGGTACACCGGGGAGCTGTTTTTT. Translated, it gives CASSLESGGYTGELFF.

This clonotype was observed once. The chain couples TRBV3-1 to TRBJ2-2; a weak D match, TRBD2 (5 bases). Trimming cost V 4 bases and J 7 bases, with 16 bases left between them. This CDR3 contains 15 residues. CDR1 and CDR2 from the germline V gene are LGHDT and YNNKEL (reference sequence). CDR3 DNA sequence: TGTGCCAGCAGCCTCTGGACTGGGTCTCACGGGGAGCTGTTTTTT. Translating gives CASSLWTGSHGELFF.

In nucleotides, the CDR3 is TGCAGTGAAAAGACAGGGCGCCACGAGACCCAGTACTTC. It yields the protein CSEKTGRHETQYF. The chain joins TRBV20-1 to TRBJ2-5; 7 positions agree with TRBD1. CDR1 DFQATT and CDR2 SNEGSKA come from the germline V gene (reference sequence). CDR3 length equals 13 residues. V shed 7 bases and J 5 bases; nucleotides not matched to a gene: 10.

V usage is TRBV19 and J usage is TRBJ1-1; D gene uncertain. Trimming shortened V by 3 bases and J by 1 base, and 15 bases separated the two germline ends. The CDR3 spans 16 residues. The V gene's germline CDR1 is LNHDA and CDR2 SQIVND (reference sequence). Here the CDR3 DNA reads TGTGCCAGTAGTATCCTATCAACGGCAGGGAACACTGAAGCTTTCTTT. It encodes CASSILSTAGNTEAFF.

At least ten counts were recorded for this clonotype. The chain combines TRBV27 with TRBJ1-1; D might be TRBD1 (6 bases). The CDR3 covers 14 residues. CDR1 and CDR2 (germline): MNHEY, SMNVEV (reference sequence). V was clipped by 5 bases and J by 0 bases, with 10 bases between them. The CDR3 region is CASSQQGVNTEAFF. As DNA, the CDR3 is TGTGCCAGCAGTCAACAGGGCGTGAACACTGAAGCTTTCTTT.

V and J are TRBV10-2 and TRBJ2-7; perhaps TRBD1 as D (5 bases). The germline V gene encodes CDR1 WSHSY and CDR2 SAAADI. Trimming removed 5 bases at V and 2 bases at J, with 28 bases between. The CDR3 loop spans 19 amino acids. In nucleotides, the CDR3 is TGCGCCAGCAGTTATTCAACGACTGGAGACAGCCCGGTCCCCTACGAGCAGTACTTC. It codes for CASSYSTTGDSPVPYEQYF.

This clonotype was observed a handful of times. This chain joins TRBV12-3 or TRBV12-4 and TRBJ2-4; 7 nucleotides match TRBD2. The CDR3 contains 17 residues. The ends lost 4 bases at V and 2 bases at J; junction bases unmatched: 11. CDR3 protein: CASSYPRGEKTKNIQYF. In DNA form, the CDR3 reads TGTGCCAGCAGTTACCCTCGGGGGGAGAAAACCAAAAACATTCAGTACTTC.

This clonotype has a handful of counts. The rearrangement joins TRBV5-1 to TRBJ2-7, with TRBD1 identical over 12 bases. Germline loops: CDR1 SGHRS, CDR2 YFSETQ. V was clipped by 4 bases and J by 7 bases; unmatched bases: 12. The CDR3 covers 16 residues. The CDR3 spells CASSPGGDRGPREQYF. The CDR3 DNA sequence: TGCGCCAGCAGCCCCGGGGGGGACAGGGGGCCACGGGAGCAGTACTTC.

The chain couples TRBV6-2 or TRBV6-3 to TRBJ1-5; no definite D call. The germline V gene encodes CDR1 MNHEY and CDR2 SVGEGT. The CDR3 has 11 residues. Trimming took off 0 bases at V and 10 bases at J, with 4 bases between the two ends. CDR3 amino acids: CASSYSNPQHF. CDR3 in DNA: TGTGCCAGCAGTTACTCGAATCCCCAGCATTTT.

This clonotype was detected ten times or more. The gene calls are TRBV5-6 and TRBJ1-2, with a tentative D call TRBD1 (6 bases). Trimming cost V 3 bases and J 4 bases, with 16 bases left between them. Germline values: CDR1 SGHDT, CDR2 YYEEEE. The CDR3 totals 15 residues. In DNA form, the CDR3 reads TGTGCCAGCAGCTCGAGTGGGGGGGCCCTCTATGGCTACACCTTC. Its translation is CASSSSGGALYGYTF.